Sequencing of this T cell receptor (beta chain) was carried out in a study of regulatory T cells in long-lasting Graves disease. Study-wide results and caveats: Researchers reported studying only peripheral blood, not thyroid tissue.

Time point of the sample: newly diagnosed GD, antithyroid drugs for less than 3 months. After RNA was extracted from PBMCs, the TCR library was made from it. According to the study, TCR beta libraries were built with iRepertoire HTBI primers and CDR3-region Arm-PCR. In the original workflow: From all samples, identification returned over 11 TRBJ and under 75 TRBV segments. TCRdb called the multiplex PCR reads again in MiXCR, with one record for every CDR3 protein. None of the V and J calls come from the authors' own analysis; TCRdb made them. The data contain about 470,000 distinct CDR3 sequences, more than 13% of them seen just once; the ten biggest clones take up over 15%. This clonotype was observed at least ten times. The antigen is unknown. Germline CDR1 reads DFQATT; CDR2 reads SNEGSKA (reference sequence). The CDR3 totals 15 residues. The ends lost 7 bases at V and 2 bases at J; junction bases unmatched: 10.

The sample was also reused in another study, on T cells in Graves' hyperthyroidism and ophthalmopathy. That report adds: With the HTBI primer set, the TCR CDR3 went through a first round of RT-PCR.

The receptor comes from a woman younger than 45 with Graves disease. V and J are TRBV20-1 and TRBJ2-7; 11 nucleotides match TRBD2. The sequencing here drew on peripheral blood mononuclear cells (PBMCs), taken at new diagnosis, from a patient treated with antithyroid drugs. CDR3 bases: TGCAGTGTGCAGAGACTAGCGGGACCCGCCTACGAGCAGTACTTC. This translates into CSVQRLAGPAYEQYF.